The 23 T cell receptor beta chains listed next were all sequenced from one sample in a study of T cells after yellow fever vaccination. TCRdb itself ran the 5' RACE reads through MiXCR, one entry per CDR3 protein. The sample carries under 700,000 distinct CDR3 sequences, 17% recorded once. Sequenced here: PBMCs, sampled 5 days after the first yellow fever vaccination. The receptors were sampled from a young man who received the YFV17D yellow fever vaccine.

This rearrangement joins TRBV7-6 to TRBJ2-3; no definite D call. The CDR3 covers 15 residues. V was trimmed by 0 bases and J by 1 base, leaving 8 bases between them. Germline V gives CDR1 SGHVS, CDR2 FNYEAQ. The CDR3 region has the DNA TGTGCCAGCAGCTTAGCGGACCTAGGCACAGATACGCAGTATTTT. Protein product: CASSLADLGTDTQYF.

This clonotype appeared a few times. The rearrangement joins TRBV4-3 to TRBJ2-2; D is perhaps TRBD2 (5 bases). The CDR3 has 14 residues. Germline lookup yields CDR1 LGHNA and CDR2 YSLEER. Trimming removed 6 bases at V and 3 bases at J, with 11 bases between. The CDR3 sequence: CASSDWRDTGELFF. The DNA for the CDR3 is TGCGCCAGCAGTGATTGGCGGGACACCGGGGAGCTGTTTTTT.

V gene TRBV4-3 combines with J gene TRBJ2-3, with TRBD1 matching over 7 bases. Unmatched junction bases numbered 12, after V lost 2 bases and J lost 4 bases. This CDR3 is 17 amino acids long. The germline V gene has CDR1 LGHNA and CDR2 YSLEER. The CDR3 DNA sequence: TGCGCCAGCAGCCAACGAGACCCCGACCAGGGGGCAGATACGCAGTATTTT. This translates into CASSQRDPDQGADTQYF.

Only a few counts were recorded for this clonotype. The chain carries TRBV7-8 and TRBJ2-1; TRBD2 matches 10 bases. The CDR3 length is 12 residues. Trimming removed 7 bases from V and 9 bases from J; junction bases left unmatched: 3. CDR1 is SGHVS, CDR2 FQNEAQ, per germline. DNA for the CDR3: TGTGCCAGCACTAGCGGGGGTGGTGAGCAGTTCTTC. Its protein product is CASTSGGGEQFF.

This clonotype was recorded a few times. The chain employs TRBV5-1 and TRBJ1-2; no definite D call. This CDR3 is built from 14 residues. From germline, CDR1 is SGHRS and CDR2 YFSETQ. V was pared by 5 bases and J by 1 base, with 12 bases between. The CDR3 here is CASRVYGLNYGYTF. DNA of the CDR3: TGCGCCAGCAGAGTTTATGGCCTTAACTATGGCTACACCTTC.

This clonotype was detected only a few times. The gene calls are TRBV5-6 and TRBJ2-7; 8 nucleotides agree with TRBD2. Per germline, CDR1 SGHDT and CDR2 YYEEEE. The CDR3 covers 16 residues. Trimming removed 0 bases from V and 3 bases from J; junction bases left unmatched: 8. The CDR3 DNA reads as TGTGCCAGCAGCTTGGCGGGAGGGGTCGAAAACTACGAGCAGTACTTC. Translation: CASSLAGGVENYEQYF. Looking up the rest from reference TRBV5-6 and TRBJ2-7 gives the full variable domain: DAGVTQSPTHLIKTRGQQVTLRCSPKSGHDTVSWYQQALGQGPQFIFQYYEEEERQRGNFPDRFSGHQFPNYSSELNVNALLLGDSALYLCASSLAGGVENYEQYFGPGTRLTVT.

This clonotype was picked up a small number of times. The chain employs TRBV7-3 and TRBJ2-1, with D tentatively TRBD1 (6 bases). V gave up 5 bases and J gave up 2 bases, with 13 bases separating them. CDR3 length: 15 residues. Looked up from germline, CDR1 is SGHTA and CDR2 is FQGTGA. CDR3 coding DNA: TGTGCCAGCAGCCCGACAGGAAGAGCCTACAATGAGCAGTTCTTC. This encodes CASSPTGRAYNEQFF.

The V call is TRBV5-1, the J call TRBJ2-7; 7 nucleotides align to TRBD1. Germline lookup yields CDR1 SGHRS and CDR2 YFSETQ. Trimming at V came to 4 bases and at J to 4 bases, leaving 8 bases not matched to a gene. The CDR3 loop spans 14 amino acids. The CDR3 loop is CASSPILQGYEQYF. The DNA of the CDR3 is TGCGCCAGCAGCCCGATATTACAGGGGTACGAGCAGTACTTC.

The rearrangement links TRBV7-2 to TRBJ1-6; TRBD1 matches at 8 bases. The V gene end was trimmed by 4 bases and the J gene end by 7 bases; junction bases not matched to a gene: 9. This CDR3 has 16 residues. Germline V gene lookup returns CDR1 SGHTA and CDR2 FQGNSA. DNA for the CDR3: TGTGCCAGCAGCTCCCTCCGACAGGGGAGGAATTCACCCCTCCACTTT. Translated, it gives CASSSLRQGRNSPLHF. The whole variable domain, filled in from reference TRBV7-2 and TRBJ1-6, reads GAGVSQSPSNKVTEKGKDVELRCDPISGHTALYWYRQSLGQGLEFLIYFQGNSAPDKSGLPSDRFSAERTGGSVSTLTIQRTQQEDSAVYLCASSSLRQGRNSPLHFGNGTRLTVT.

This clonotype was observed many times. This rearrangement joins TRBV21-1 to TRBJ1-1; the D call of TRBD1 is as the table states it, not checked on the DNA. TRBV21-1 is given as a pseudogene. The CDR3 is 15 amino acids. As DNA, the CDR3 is TGTGCCAGCAGCCGGGACAGGGAAACTTGGGCTGAAGCTTTCTTT. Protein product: CASSRDRETWAEAFF.

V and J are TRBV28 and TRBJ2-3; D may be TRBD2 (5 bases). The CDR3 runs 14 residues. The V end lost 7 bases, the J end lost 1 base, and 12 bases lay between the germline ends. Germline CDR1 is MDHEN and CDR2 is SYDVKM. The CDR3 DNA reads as TGTGCCAGCACCCGGACTTATGGCACAGATACGCAGTATTTT. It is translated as CASTRTYGTDTQYF.

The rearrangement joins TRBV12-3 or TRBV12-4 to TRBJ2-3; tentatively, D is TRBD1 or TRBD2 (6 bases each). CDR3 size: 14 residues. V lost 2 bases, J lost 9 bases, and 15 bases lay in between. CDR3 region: CASSLSGGRDTQYF. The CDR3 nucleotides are TGTGCCAGCAGTTTATCCGGGGGCCGTGACACGCAGTATTTT.

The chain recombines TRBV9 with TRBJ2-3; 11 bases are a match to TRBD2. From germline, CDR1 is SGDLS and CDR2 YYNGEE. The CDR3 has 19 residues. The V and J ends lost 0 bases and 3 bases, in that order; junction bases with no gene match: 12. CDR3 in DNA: TGTGCCAGCAGCGTAGTTGTCGGGACAACTAGCGGGGGAACAGATACGCAGTATTTT. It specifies CASSVVVGTTSGGTDTQYF.

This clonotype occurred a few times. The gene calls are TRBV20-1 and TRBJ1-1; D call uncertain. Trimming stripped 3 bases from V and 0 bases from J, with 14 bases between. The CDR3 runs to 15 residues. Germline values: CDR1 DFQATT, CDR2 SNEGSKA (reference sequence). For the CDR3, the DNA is TGCAGTGCTAGTAAGTTCGGCACCATGAACACTGAAGCTTTCTTT. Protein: CSASKFGTMNTEAFF.

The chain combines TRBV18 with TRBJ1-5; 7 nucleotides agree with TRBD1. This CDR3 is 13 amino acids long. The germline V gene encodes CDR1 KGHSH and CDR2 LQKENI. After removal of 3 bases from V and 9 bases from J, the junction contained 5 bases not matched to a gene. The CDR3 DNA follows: TGTGCCAGCTCACCTACAGGGGCTATGCCCCAGCATTTT. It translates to CASSPTGAMPQHF.

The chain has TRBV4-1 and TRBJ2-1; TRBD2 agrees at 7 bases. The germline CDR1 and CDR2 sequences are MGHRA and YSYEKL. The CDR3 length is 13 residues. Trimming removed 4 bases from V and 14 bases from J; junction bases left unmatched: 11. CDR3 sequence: CASSLAWGGLEFF. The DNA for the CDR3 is TGCGCCAGCAGCCTAGCGTGGGGGGGGTTGGAGTTCTTC.

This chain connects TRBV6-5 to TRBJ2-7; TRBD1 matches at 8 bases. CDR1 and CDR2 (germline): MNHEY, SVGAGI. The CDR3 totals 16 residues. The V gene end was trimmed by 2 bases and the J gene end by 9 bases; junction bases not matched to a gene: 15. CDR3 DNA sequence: TGTGCCAGCAGTTACCTCCCGGGGACAGGCGAGACGGTGCAGTACTTC. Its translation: CASSYLPGTGETVQYF.

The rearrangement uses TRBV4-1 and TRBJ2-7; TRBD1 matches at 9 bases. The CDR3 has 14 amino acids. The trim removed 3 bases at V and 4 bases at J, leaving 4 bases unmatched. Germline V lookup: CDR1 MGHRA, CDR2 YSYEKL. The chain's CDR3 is CASSHTGGNYEQYF. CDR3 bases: TGCGCCAGCAGCCATACAGGGGGCAATTACGAGCAGTACTTC.

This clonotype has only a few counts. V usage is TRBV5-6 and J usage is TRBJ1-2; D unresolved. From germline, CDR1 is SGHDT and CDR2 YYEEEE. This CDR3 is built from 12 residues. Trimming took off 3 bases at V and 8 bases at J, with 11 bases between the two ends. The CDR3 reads CASSSDLRGYTF. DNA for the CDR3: TGTGCCAGCAGCTCGGACCTGAGGGGCTACACCTTC.

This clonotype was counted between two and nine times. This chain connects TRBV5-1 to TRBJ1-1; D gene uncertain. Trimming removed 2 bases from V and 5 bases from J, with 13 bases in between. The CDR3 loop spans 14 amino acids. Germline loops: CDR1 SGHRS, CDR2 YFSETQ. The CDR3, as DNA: TGCGCCAGCAGCTTCGGGGAGATCCGAACTGAAGCTTTCTTT. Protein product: CASSFGEIRTEAFF. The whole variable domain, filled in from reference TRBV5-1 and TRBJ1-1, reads KAGVTQTPRYLIKTRGQQVTLSCSPISGHRSVSWYQQTPGQGLQFLFEYFSETQRNKGNFPGRFSGRQFSNSRSEMNVSTLELGDSALYLCASSFGEIRTEAFFGQGTRLTVV.

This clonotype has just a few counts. CDR3 protein: CASSSPRGDYEQYF. The CDR3 DNA reads TGTGCCAGCAGCTCCCCCCGGGGAGACTACGAGCAGTACTTC. The rearrangement links TRBV7-9 to TRBJ2-7; D is perhaps TRBD2 (5 bases). Trimming removed 4 bases from V and 3 bases from J, with 13 bases in between. The CDR3 is 14 amino acids. Germline values: CDR1 SEHNR, CDR2 FQNEAQ (reference sequence).

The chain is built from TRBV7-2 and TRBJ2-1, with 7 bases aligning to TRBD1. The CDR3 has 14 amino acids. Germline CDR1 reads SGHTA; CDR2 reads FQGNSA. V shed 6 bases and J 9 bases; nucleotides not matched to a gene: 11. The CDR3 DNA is TGTGCCAGCAGTTTGGAAACAGGGGAAATTGAGCAGTTCTTC. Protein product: CASSLETGEIEQFF.

The CDR3 here is CASSVDLWETQYF. CDR3 in DNA: TGTGCCAGCAGCGTAGATCTCTGGGAGACCCAGTACTTC. This chain links TRBV9 with TRBJ2-5, with D hard to call. The germline V gene encodes CDR1 SGDLS and CDR2 YYNGEE. The CDR3 length is 13 residues. Trimming shortened V by 0 bases and J by 5 bases, and 8 bases separated the two germline ends.